The 27 T cell receptor beta chains below all came from one sample that was sequenced in a study of identifying expanded T cells in peripheral blood. The method was immunoSEQ multiplex PCR; TCRdb's version includes in-frame clones alone and lacks a portion of them. There are tens of thousands of clones in the sample; approximately 81% occur only once, and 4.5% lies in the top ten. Input material: blood. These receptors were collected from a person between 18 and 70 years old in good health.

The CDR3 coding sequence is TGTGCCAGCAGCTTAGATCGCAGTACCGGGGAGCTGTTTTTT. Protein: CASSLDRSTGELFF. V and J are TRBV7-6 and TRBJ2-2; D gene ambiguous. V lost 1 base and J lost 5, with 8 bases in between. Germline lookup yields CDR1 SGHVS and CDR2 FNYEAQ. The CDR3 totals 14 residues.

Written as DNA, the CDR3 is TGTGCCAGCAGCCCTCCGCGGACCCAAGAGACCCAGTACTTC. Its translation: CASSPPRTQETQYF. This sequence joins TRBV9 and TRBJ2-5; D is undetermined. Trimming left V 4 bases short and J 1 base short, with 11 bases between. This CDR3 is built from 14 residues. Germline V gene data show CDR1 as SGDLS and CDR2 as YYNGEE.

Worth noting for this clone: Compared with germline, one end of the junction differs, possibly owing to a read error. The chain uses TRBV6-6 and TRBJ1-4; D possibly corresponds to TRBD1 (6 bases). Germline CDR1 MNHNY, CDR2 SVGAGI (reference sequence). The CDR3 sequence is 14 residues long. The CDR3 loop reads CAGSSPRGLEKLFF. CDR3 sequence (DNA): TGTGCCGGCAGCAGTCCCCGGGGGCTTGAAAAACTGTTTTTT.

The chain combines TRBV25-1 with TRBJ2-3, with D possibly being TRBD1 or TRBD2 (5 bases each). Germline CDR1 reads MGHDK; CDR2 reads SYGVNS. This CDR3 comprises 14 residues. V was pared by 5 bases and J by 2 bases, with 11 bases between. The CDR3 spells CASSRDANTDTQYF. For the CDR3, the DNA is TGTGCCAGCAGTCGGGACGCAAACACAGATACGCAGTATTTT.

The gene calls are TRBV9 and TRBJ2-2; D is perhaps TRBD1 or TRBD2 (5 bases each). CDR1 SGDLS and CDR2 YYNGEE come from the germline V gene. Trimming removed 10 bases from V and 6 bases from J, with 19 bases in between. There are 14 residues in the CDR3. The CDR3 reads CASQEGSSAGELFF. DNA for the CDR3: TGTGCCTCGCAAGAGGGGTCAAGTGCCGGGGAGCTGTTTTTT. Drawing the rest from reference TRBV9 and TRBJ2-2, the complete variable domain is DSGVTQTPKHLITATGQRVTLRCSPRSGDLSVYWYQQSLDQGLQFLIQYYNGEERAKGNILERFSAQQFPDLHSELNLSSLELGDSALYFCASQEGSSAGELFFGEGSRLTVL.

The chain carries TRBV7-2 and TRBJ2-5; TRBD2 matches 8 bases. Germline CDR1 reads SGHTA; CDR2 reads FQGNSA. J was trimmed by 5 bases and V by 5 bases; bases with no gene match: 13. The CDR3 runs 16 residues. The CDR3 protein is CASSHGGTRRRETQYF. CDR3 DNA: TGTGCCAGCAGCCATGGCGGGACTAGGAGGAGGGAGACCCAGTACTTC.

The chain joins TRBV5-4 to TRBJ1-2; TRBD1 is a possible D gene (5 bases). CDR1 SGHNT and CDR2 YYREEE come from the germline V gene (reference sequence). The ends were cut back, 3 bases at V and 6 bases at J, with 18 bases in the middle. This CDR3 contains 15 residues. CDR3 residues: CASSSAAVGRDGYTF. In DNA, the CDR3 is TGTGCCAGCAGCTCGGCCGCCGTGGGGCGGGATGGCTACACCTTC.

This rearrangement joins TRBV18 to TRBJ1-2; 10 bases match TRBD1. V lost 3 bases and J lost 8; bases outside the gene matches: 6. The germline CDR1 and CDR2 sequences are KGHSH and LQKENI. The CDR3 consists of 14 residues. The CDR3 here is CASSPAGTGEGYTF. CDR3 bases: TGTGCCAGCTCACCGGCCGGGACAGGGGAAGGCTACACCTTC.

The rearrangement joins TRBV9 to TRBJ2-3; no firm D call. CDR3 length: 14 residues. Between the trimmed V and J ends, which lost 6 bases and 0 bases, there was a span of 11 bases. Germline values: CDR1 SGDLS, CDR2 YYNGEE. The CDR3 spells CASNPRISTDTQYF. The CDR3 nucleotides read TGTGCCAGCAACCCCCGAATTAGCACAGATACGCAGTATTTT.

V usage is TRBV7-9 and J usage is TRBJ1-1; D is unclear. CDR3 size: 12 residues. With 6 bases removed from V and 5 bases from J, the gap between germline ends came to 10 bases. Germline-derived CDR1 and CDR2 are SEHNR and FQNEAQ (reference sequence). The DNA of the CDR3 is TGTGCCAGCAGTCAACGAGGAACTGAAGCTTTCTTT. Its protein product is CASSQRGTEAFF.

This sequence joins TRBV29-1 and TRBJ1-2; 8 nucleotides agree with TRBD1. The J segment lost 3 bases and the V segment lost 6 bases, leaving 9 bases of the junction unmatched. Germline V gene data show CDR1 as SQVTM and CDR2 as ANQGSEA. This CDR3 has 14 amino acids. The CDR3 DNA follows: TGCAGCGTCCGACAGGGGTTCCTCTACTATGGCTACACCTTC. It translates to CSVRQGFLYYGYTF.

The chain employs TRBV19 and TRBJ2-1; D might be TRBD2 (6 bases). This CDR3 region has 16 residues. The V end lost 8 bases, the J end lost 7 bases, and 24 bases lay between the germline ends. Germline V CDR1 and CDR2: LNHDA, SQIVND (reference sequence). CDR3 in DNA: TGTGCCAGTTTCGGCGGAGGGGACCCTGGTACGAATGAGCAGTTCTTC. Its translation: CASFGGGDPGTNEQFF.

This clone came up a few times. This chain joins TRBV15 and TRBJ1-6; unclear D gene. V dropped 7 bases and J dropped 0 bases, with 7 bases sitting between them. Germline V CDR1 and CDR2: LNHNV, YYDKDF (reference sequence). This CDR3 is 14 amino acids long. In nucleotides, the CDR3 is TGTGCCACCAAAGTCAGCTCCTATAATTCACCCCTCCACTTT. Protein: CATKVSSYNSPLHF. Full variable domain (outside the CDR3, taken from reference TRBV15 and TRBJ1-6): DAMVIQNPRYQVTQFGKPVTLSCSQTLNHNVMYWYQQKSSQAPKLLFHYYDKDFNNEADTPDNFQSRRPNTSFCFLDIRSPGLGDTAMYLCATKVSSYNSPLHFGNGTRLTVT.

This clone was picked up one time. The chain recombines TRBV14 with TRBJ1-1; no firm D call. The CDR3 is 13 amino acids. From germline, CDR1 is SGHDN and CDR2 FVKESK. With 5 bases removed from V and 7 bases from J, the gap between germline ends came to 14 bases. The CDR3 DNA reads TGTGCCAGCAGCGAAGTCGGCGCCCATGAAGCTTTCTTT. Protein product: CASSEVGAHEAFF.

The CDR3 here is CASSYSRADYTF. Written as DNA, the CDR3 is TGTGCCAGCAGTTACTCGAGGGCGGACTACACCTTC. J is TRBJ1-2 and V is TRBV6-5; D gene uncertain. CDR1 and CDR2 from the germline V gene are MNHEY and SVGAGI. This CDR3 has 12 residues. Trimming took off 0 bases at V and 10 bases at J, with 9 bases between the two ends.

V gene TRBV4-3 combines with J gene TRBJ2-1; 11 nucleotides match TRBD2. CDR3 length equals 16 residues. From germline, CDR1 is LGHNA and CDR2 YSLEER. Unmatched junction bases numbered 9, after V lost 6 bases and J lost 5 bases. The chain's CDR3 is CASSYSGTSGNNEQFF. The CDR3 DNA reads TGCGCCAGCAGTTATTCCGGGACTAGCGGAAACAATGAGCAGTTCTTC.

This chain joins TRBV5-1 and TRBJ1-2; D is unresolved. Germline V gene lookup returns CDR1 SGHRS and CDR2 YFSETQ. The V end lost 1 base, the J end lost 4 bases, and 11 bases lay between the germline ends. This CDR3 comprises 14 residues. The CDR3 here is CASSLLGQTYGYTF. CDR3 nucleotides: TGCGCCAGCAGCTTGCTAGGGCAGACCTATGGCTACACCTTC. Filled out from reference TRBV5-1 and TRBJ1-2, the complete variable domain reads KAGVTQTPRYLIKTRGQQVTLSCSPISGHRSVSWYQQTPGQGLQFLFEYFSETQRNKGNFPGRFSGRQFSNSRSEMNVSTLELGDSALYLCASSLLGQTYGYTFGSGTRLTVV.

The V and J genes are TRBV7-9 and TRBJ2-1, with TRBD2 matching 7 bases. J lost 7 bases, V lost 5 bases, and 5 bases had no gene match. There are 13 residues in the CDR3. The germline gives CDR1 SEHNR, CDR2 FQNEAQ (reference sequence). CDR3 DNA: TGTGCCAGCAGCCTACTTAGCGGGAATGAGCAGTTCTTC. As protein: CASSLLSGNEQFF.

This clone appeared a single time. V and J are TRBV30 and TRBJ2-7, with 8 bases that match TRBD2. This CDR3 has 13 residues. The V segment lost 3 bases and the J segment 8 bases; nucleotides outside the gene matches: 9. Per germline, CDR1 GTSNPN and CDR2 SVGIG (reference sequence). The CDR3 DNA sequence: TGTGCCTGGAGCCCGGGGGGGGCCCCGAAGCAGTACTTC. This translates into CAWSPGGAPKQYF.

This clone appeared a few times. This chain connects TRBV7-9 to TRBJ1-2; D gene unclear. The CDR3 is made up of 15 amino acids. The germline CDR1 and CDR2 sequences are SEHNR and FQNEAQ (reference sequence). Trimming left V 1 base short and J 4 bases short, with 13 bases between. CDR3 loop: CASSLGVAGVYGYTF. In DNA, the CDR3 is TGTGCCAGCAGCTTAGGGGTCGCAGGCGTCTATGGCTACACCTTC.

The V gene is TRBV9, the J gene TRBJ1-1; TRBD1 agrees at 9 bases. Germline V CDR1 and CDR2: SGDLS, YYNGEE. The CDR3 spans 13 residues. V lost 7 bases, J lost 2 bases, and 3 bases stayed unmatched. CDR3 protein: CASGTGFNTEAFF. The CDR3 DNA sequence: TGTGCCAGCGGGACAGGGTTCAACACTGAAGCTTTCTTT.

This chain uses TRBV28 with TRBJ2-4, with 7 bases identical to TRBD1. V lost 3 bases and J lost 8; bases outside the gene matches: 7. The CDR3 loop spans 14 amino acids. CDR1 is MDHEN, CDR2 SYDVKM, per germline. The CDR3 loop reads CASSLEGGAYIQYF. CDR3 nucleotide sequence: TGTGCCAGCAGTTTGGAAGGGGGCGCGTACATTCAGTACTTC.

The gene calls are TRBV30 and TRBJ1-1, with TRBD1 as a possible D gene (5 bases). The germline gives CDR1 GTSNPN, CDR2 SVGIG (reference sequence). The CDR3 is made up of 13 amino acids. V shed 1 base and J shed 2 bases, with 8 bases lying between them. CDR3 sequence (DNA): TGTGCCTGGAGTGGACAGCTCAACACTGAAGCTTTCTTT. Residues: CAWSGQLNTEAFF.

The chain employs TRBV18 and TRBJ1-4; tentative D call: TRBD1 (5 bases). Germline loops: CDR1 KGHSH, CDR2 LQKENI. The CDR3 has 13 residues. Trimming pared 3 bases from V and 7 bases from J, leaving 9 bases between. The CDR3 region has the DNA TGTGCCAGCTCACCCGACGGGGGTGAAAAACTGTTTTTT. The encoded protein is CASSPDGGEKLFF. Full variable domain (remainder filled in from reference TRBV18 and TRBJ1-4): NAGVMQNPRHLVRRRGQEARLRCSPMKGHSHVYWYRQLPEEGLKFMVYLQKENIIDESGMPKERFSAEFPKEGPSILRIQQVVRGDSAAYFCASSPDGGEKLFFGSGTQLSVL.

The rearrangement uses TRBV2 and TRBJ2-7, with 10 bases fitting TRBD1. V gave up 6 bases and J gave up 5 bases; unmatched junction bases: 16. This CDR3 is built from 17 residues. The germline V gene encodes CDR1 SNHLY and CDR2 FYNNEI. The CDR3 nucleotides read TGTGCCAGCAGGAAGCAGAGGCGGGACAGGGGATCCGACGAGCAGTACTTC. It is translated as CASRKQRRDRGSDEQYF.

This clone was counted once. V is TRBV30 and J is TRBJ1-1; D unclear. There are 13 residues in the CDR3. V was pared by 0 bases and J by 0 bases, with 5 bases between. Per germline, CDR1 GTSNPN and CDR2 SVGIG (reference sequence). The CDR3, as DNA: TGTGCCTGGAGTGTCGGGCTGAACACTGAAGCTTTCTTT. Residues: CAWSVGLNTEAFF. The entire variable domain, with the rest obtained from reference TRBV30 and TRBJ1-1, is as follows: SQTIHQWPATLVQPVGSPLSLECTVEGTSNPNLYWYRQAAGRGLQLLFYSVGIGQISSEVPQNLSASRPQDRQFILSSKKLLLSDSGFYLCAWSVGLNTEAFFGQGTRLTVV.

This chain uses TRBV29-1 with TRBJ1-2; D might be TRBD1 (5 bases). Trimming pared 3 bases from V and 3 bases from J, leaving 14 bases between. The CDR3 has 14 residues. The V gene's germline CDR1 is SQVTM and CDR2 ANQGSEA. In DNA, the CDR3 is TGCAGCGTTGAGGTTAGGGGACCCTACTATGGCTACACCTTC. Its protein product is CSVEVRGPYYGYTF.